Listed below are T cell receptor beta chains from one sample, sequenced in a study of cytomegalovirus exposure and HLA in healthy donors. Sequencing was performed with immunoSEQ multiplex PCR; in TCRdb, only in-frame clones are kept and a portion is missing. The table includes some 140,000 clones, more than 60% detected once. The sample comprised PBMCs. These receptors originate from a woman aged 50 to 60 in good health and CMV-seropositive. Each CDR3 is given with its conserved first and last residue. D genes are given only for firm matches. Clone size is shown for a subset of rows, as once, few, many or a class of expanded clone.

clone_size: NA
d_call: NA
j_call: TRBJ2-7
v_call: TRBV6-1
cdr3_aa: CASSESRARGEQYF

clone_size: NA
d_call: TRBD1
j_call: TRBJ1-2
v_call: TRBV5-1
cdr3_aa: CASSLDTGVDYGYTF

clone_size: NA
d_call: TRBD1
j_call: TRBJ2-7
v_call: TRBV28
cdr3_aa: CASISYRDRVKEQYF

clone_size: NA
d_call: TRBD1
j_call: TRBJ1-3
v_call: TRBV4-3
cdr3_aa: CASSPDRVKNTIYF

clone_size: NA
d_call: NA
j_call: TRBJ1-2
v_call: TRBV4-1
cdr3_aa: CASSQASYGYTF

clone_size: NA
d_call: TRBD1
j_call: NA
v_call: TRBV11-2
cdr3_aa: CASSPRTGSHEQYF

clone_size: NA
d_call: TRBD1
j_call: TRBJ1-2
v_call: TRBV7-7
cdr3_aa: CASSPWASGTDYGYTF

clone_size: NA
d_call: NA
j_call: TRBJ1-1
v_call: TRBV5-1
cdr3_aa: CASSPQGNTEAFF

clone_size: NA
d_call: TRBD1
j_call: TRBJ1-5
v_call: TRBV7-8
cdr3_aa: CASSPRTGGAYSNQPQHF

clone_size: NA
d_call: TRBD1
j_call: TRBJ1-5
v_call: TRBV7-2
cdr3_aa: CASSSSQDRISNQPQHF

clone_size: NA
d_call: NA
j_call: TRBJ1-3
v_call: TRBV5-4
cdr3_aa: CASSLFGESGNTIYF

clone_size: NA
d_call: TRBD2
j_call: TRBJ2-1
v_call: TRBV6-5
cdr3_aa: CASSYPSGGGYNEQFF

clone_size: NA
d_call: NA
j_call: TRBJ1-1
v_call: TRBV15
cdr3_aa: CAASGGGRNAEAFF

clone_size: NA
d_call: NA
j_call: TRBJ2-3
v_call: TRBV7-3
cdr3_aa: CASSSGRWEGDVDTQYF

clone_size: NA
d_call: NA
j_call: TRBJ2-3
v_call: TRBV4-2
cdr3_aa: CASSQDVGGVTDTQYF

clone_size: NA
d_call: TRBD1
j_call: TRBJ2-3
v_call: TRBV7-8
cdr3_aa: CASSLDGTGPDTQYF

clone_size: NA
d_call: NA
j_call: TRBJ2-3
v_call: TRBV10-3
cdr3_aa: CAIKGVDSTDTQYF

clone_size: NA
d_call: NA
j_call: TRBJ2-7
v_call: TRBV9
cdr3_aa: CASNRVGYEQYF

clone_size: NA
d_call: TRBD2
j_call: TRBJ2-1
v_call: TRBV18
cdr3_aa: CASSPSGGSYNEQFF

clone_size: NA
d_call: NA
j_call: TRBJ2-5
v_call: TRBV7-9
cdr3_aa: CASPPVGLAETQYF

clone_size: once
d_call: NA
j_call: TRBJ2-7
v_call: TRBV7-9
cdr3_aa: CASSLGSGFAYEQYF

clone_size: NA
d_call: TRBD1
j_call: TRBJ1-5
v_call: TRBV28
cdr3_aa: CASISGQGDQPQHF